Sequencing of this T cell receptor beta chain was carried out in a study of response to subunit inactivated influenza vaccine (dated by TCRdb to 2016 to 2018). Study-level background: To follow how T cells responded to a trivalent subunit inactivated influenza vaccine, the researchers relied on deep quantitative profiling of the T cell receptor repertoire. The investigation overall reported the following: The authors suggested that each seasonal influenza vaccination may recruit only a limited number of new T cells.

The library relied on RT-PCR. Sequenced on an Illumina HiSeq 2500. TCRdb redid the processing of the public reads, applying fastp at Q25 and MiXCR, and retained in-frame beta chains. Duplicate CDR3 protein sequences are folded into a single record with the most common DNA and genes. This sample has more than 400,000 distinct CDR3 sequences in its table, and approximately 7.2% of those were observed once. The top ten clones comprise under 15% of the sample. V drops 0 bases and J drops 7 bases, leaving 19 bases in between. CDR3 length: 17 amino acids, cysteine to phenylalanine. Only CDR3 DNA is held: 51 bases, read in frame from base 1. CDR1 and CDR2 (SGHDN, FVKESK) derive from the germline V gene. In this sample, this clonotype turned up a few times. The target of this receptor is not known. Within one base of it there is no much larger clone, and no base qualities were kept.

The sequence is built from TRBV14 and TRBJ2-1, with the D call perhaps TRBD1 or TRBD2, each one matching 6 bases. The TCR comes from a man between 50 and 69 years old who received an inactivated influenza vaccine. Donor details come from another sample of the same person, matched by shared clones. This specimen consisted of PBMCs from blood, obtained less than 30 months after vaccination. CDR3 loop: CASSQDLGGPALNEQFF. The nucleotide sequence is TGTGCCAGCAGCCAAGACCTAGGGGGGCCAGCTTTAAATGAGCAGTTCTTC.